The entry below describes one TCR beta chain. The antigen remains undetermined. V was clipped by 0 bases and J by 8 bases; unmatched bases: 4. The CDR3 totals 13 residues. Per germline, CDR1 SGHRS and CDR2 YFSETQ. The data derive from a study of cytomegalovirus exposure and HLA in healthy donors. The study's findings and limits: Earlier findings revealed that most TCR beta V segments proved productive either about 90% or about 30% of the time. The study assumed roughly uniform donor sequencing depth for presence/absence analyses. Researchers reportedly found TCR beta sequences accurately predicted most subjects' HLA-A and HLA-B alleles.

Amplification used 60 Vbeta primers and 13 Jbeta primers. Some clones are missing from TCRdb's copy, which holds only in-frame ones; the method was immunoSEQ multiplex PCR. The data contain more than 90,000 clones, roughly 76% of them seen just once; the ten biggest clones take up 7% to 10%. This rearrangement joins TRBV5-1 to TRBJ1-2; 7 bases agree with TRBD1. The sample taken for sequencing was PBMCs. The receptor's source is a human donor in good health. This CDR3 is CASSLEGGAGYTF. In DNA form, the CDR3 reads TGCGCCAGCAGCTTGGAAGGGGGCGCGGGCTACACCTTC.